This TCR beta chain came from a study of blood T cell repertoires in COVID-19. J lost 5 bases, V lost 1 base, and 4 bases had no gene match. Germline CDR1 is KGHSH and CDR2 is LQKENI. This CDR3 has 14 residues. Profiling relied on immunoSEQ multiplex PCR, and the TCRdb table lists in-frame clones only, not all of them. Of roughly 200,000 clones listed, more than 75% were seen once; the top ten hold approximately 6.2%. A word on this clone: Other DNA sequences in this sample translate to the same CDR3.

The sequence was collected from a man in his sixties who had recovered from COVID-19. The chain is built from TRBV18 and TRBJ2-7; 8 bases are a match to TRBD1. Material: peripheral blood. Here the CDR3 reads CASSPRQGANEQYF. CDR3 sequence (DNA): TGTGCCAGCTCACCACGGCAGGGGGCGAACGAGCAGTACTTC.